This TCR beta chain was captured in a study of cytomegalovirus exposure and HLA in healthy donors. Both 60 Vbeta primers and 13 Jbeta primers went into the PCR. Clones were read by immunoSEQ multiplex PCR, and TCRdb kept only the in-frame ones, dropping some. The sample carries 85,000 to 120,000 clones, less than 80% recorded once. As for this clone: Antigen unknown.

The study's findings and limits: Cytomegalovirus-associated TCR beta chains were listed, numbering over 150. Data from an earlier analysis indicated that most TCR beta V segments were productive either about 87% or about 30% of the time. A later analysis reportedly found that, within productive TCRs, an Asian-associated ancestry cluster had fewer N-insertions than the mean observed across the approximately 690 donors.

The sequence was obtained from a man between 60 and 70 years old in good health and CMV-seronegative. The sample taken for sequencing was PBMCs.

CDR3 nucleotide sequence: TGTGCCAGCAGTGAAGTAACGGGGAATCAGCCCCAGCATTTT. Its protein product is CASSEVTGNQPQHF. The chain is built from TRBV2 and TRBJ1-5; D uncertain. Germline loops: CDR1 SNHLY, CDR2 FYNNEI. V lost 1 base to trimming and J lost 4 bases, with 8 bases between them. This CDR3 comprises 14 residues.